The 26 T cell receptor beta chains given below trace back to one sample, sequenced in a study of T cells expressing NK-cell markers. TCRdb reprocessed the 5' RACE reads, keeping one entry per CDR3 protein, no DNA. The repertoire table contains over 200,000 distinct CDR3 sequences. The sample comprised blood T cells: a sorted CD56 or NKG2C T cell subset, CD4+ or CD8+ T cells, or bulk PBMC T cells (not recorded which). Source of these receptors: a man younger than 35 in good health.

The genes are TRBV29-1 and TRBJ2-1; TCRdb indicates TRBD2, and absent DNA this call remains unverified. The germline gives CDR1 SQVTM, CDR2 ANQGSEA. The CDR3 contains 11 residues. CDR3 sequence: CSPLRGDEQFF.

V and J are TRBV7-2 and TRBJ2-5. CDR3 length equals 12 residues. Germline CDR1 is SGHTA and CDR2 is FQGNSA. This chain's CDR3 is CASSPWGSAQYF.

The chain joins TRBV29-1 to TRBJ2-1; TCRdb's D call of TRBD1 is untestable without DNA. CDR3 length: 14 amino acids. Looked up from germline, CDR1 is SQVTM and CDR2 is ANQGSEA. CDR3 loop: CSVEGKPGPWWQFF.

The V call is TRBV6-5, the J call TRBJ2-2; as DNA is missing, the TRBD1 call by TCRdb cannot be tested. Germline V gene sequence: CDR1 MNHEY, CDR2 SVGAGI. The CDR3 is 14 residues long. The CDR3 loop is CASSSRQGAGELFF.

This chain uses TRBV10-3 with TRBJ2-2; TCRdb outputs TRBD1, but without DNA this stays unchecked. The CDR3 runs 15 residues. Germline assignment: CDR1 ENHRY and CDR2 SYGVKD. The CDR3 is CAISETQGTTGELFF.

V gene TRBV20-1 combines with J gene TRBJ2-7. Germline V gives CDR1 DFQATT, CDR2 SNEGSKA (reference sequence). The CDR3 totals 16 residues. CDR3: CSARDVVAGRSYEQYF.

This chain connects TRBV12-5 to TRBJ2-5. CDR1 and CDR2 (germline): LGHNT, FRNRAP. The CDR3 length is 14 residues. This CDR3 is CASGSTEFQETQYF.

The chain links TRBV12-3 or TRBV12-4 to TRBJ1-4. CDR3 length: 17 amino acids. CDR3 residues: CASRFEGRGVTNEKLFF.

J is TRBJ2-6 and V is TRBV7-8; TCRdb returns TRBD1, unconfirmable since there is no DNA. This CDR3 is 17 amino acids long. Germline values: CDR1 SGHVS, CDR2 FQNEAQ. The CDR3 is CASNSERVLSGANVLTF.

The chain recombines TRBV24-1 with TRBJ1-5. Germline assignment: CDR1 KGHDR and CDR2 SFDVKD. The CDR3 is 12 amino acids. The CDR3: CATSDAGLPQHF.

Here the CDR3 reads CASTGLPGQGDRDGELFF. The genes are TRBV6-1 and TRBJ2-2; TCRdb designates TRBD1, a call that cannot be tested without DNA. The CDR3 length is 18 residues. Germline CDR1 is MNHNS and CDR2 is SASEGT.

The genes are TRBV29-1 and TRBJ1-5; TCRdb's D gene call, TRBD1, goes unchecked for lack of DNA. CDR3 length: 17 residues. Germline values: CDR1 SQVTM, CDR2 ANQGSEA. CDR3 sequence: CSAIPGPISNSNQPQHF.

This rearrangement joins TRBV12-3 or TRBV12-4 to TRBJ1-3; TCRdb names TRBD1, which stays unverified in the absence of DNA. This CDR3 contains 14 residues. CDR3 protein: CAIRDRGSGNTIYF.

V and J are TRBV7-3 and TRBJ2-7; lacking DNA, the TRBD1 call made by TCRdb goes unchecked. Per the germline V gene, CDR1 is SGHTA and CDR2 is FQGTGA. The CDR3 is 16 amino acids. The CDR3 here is CASSPLIRAPPYEQYF. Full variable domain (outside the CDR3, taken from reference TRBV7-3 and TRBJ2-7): GAGVSQTPSNKVTEKGKYVELRCDPISGHTALYWYRQSLGQGPEFLIYFQGTGAADDSGLPNDRFFAVRPEGSVSTLKIQRTERGDSAVYLCASSPLIRAPPYEQYFGPGTRLTVT.

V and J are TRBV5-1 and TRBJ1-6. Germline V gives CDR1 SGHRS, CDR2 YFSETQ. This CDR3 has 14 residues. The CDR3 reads CASSLGRNNSPLHF.

The CDR3: CASSLGQGRPSNYGYTF. The J gene is TRBJ1-2, the V gene TRBV7-2; TCRdb reports TRBD1, a call that lacks DNA to check it against. The CDR3 length is 17 residues. Germline-derived CDR1 and CDR2 are SGHTA and FQGNSA. Complete variable domain (other parts from reference TRBV7-2 and TRBJ1-2): GAGVSQSPSNKVTEKGKDVELRCDPISGHTALYWYRQSLGQGLEFLIYFQGNSAPDKSGLPSDRFSAERTGGSVSTLTIQRTQQEDSAVYLCASSLGQGRPSNYGYTFGSGTRLTVV.

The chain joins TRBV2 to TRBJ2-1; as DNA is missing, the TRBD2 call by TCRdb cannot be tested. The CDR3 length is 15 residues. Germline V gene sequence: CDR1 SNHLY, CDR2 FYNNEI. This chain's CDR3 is CASSESLAGVGEQFF.

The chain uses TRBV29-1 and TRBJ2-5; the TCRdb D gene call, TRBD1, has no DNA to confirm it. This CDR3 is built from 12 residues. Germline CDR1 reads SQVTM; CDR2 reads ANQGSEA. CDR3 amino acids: CSAAGTQETQYF.

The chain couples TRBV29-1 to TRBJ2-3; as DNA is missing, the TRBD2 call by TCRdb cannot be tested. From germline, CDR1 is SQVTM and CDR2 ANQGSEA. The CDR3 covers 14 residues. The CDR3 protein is CSVVRDPPTDTQYF.

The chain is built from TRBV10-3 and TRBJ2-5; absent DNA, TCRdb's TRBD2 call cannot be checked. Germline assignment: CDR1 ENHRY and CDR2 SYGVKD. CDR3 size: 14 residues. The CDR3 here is CAISSGRAGETQYF.

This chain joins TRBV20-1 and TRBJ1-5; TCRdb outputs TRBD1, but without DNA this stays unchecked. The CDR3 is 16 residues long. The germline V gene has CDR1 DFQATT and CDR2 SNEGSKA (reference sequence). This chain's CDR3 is CSAMTKGARSNQPQHF.

This CDR3 reads CASSSVGTALGGDEQFF. V and J are TRBV5-1 and TRBJ2-1; lacking DNA, the TRBD1 call made by TCRdb goes unchecked. This CDR3 spans 17 amino acids. CDR1 and CDR2 (germline): SGHRS, YFSETQ.

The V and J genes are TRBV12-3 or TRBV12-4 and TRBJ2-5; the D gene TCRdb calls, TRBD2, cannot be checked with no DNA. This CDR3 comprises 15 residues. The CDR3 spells CASSLGRSPYETQYF.

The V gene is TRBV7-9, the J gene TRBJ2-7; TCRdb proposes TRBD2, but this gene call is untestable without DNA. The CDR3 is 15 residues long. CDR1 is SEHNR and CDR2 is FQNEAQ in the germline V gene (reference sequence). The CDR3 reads CASSTSGTTSYEQYF.

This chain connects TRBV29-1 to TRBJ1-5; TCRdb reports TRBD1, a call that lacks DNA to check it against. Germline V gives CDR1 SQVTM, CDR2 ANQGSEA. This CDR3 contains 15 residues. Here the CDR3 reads CSVGWGQGSNQPQHF. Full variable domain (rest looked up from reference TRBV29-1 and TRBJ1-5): SAVISQKPSRDICQRGTSLTIQCQVDSQVTMMFWYRQQPGQSLTLIATANQGSEATYESGFVIDKFPISRPNLTFSTLTVSNMSPEDSSIYLCSVGWGQGSNQPQHFGDGTRLSIL.

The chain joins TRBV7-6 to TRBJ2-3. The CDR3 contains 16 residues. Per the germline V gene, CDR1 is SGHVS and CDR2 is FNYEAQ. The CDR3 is CASSLASGGRTDTQYF.